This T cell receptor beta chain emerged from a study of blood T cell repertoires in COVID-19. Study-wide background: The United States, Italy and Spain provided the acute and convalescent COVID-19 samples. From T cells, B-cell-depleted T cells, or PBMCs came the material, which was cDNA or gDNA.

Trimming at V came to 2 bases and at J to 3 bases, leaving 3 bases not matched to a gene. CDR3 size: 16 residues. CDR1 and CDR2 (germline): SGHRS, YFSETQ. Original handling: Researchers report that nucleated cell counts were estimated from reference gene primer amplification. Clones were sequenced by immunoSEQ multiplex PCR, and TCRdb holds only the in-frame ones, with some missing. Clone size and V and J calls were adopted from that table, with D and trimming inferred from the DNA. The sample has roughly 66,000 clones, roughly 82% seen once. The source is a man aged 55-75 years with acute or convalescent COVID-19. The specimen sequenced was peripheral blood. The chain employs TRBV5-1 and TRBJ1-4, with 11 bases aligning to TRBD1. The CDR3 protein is CASSFGQGAANEKLFF. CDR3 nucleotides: TGCGCCAGCAGCTTCGGACAGGGGGCAGCTAATGAAAAACTGTTTTTT.